This T cell receptor beta chain appears in the sequencing data of a study of CD8 T cells in ankylosing spondylitis. Findings and limits, study-wide: Ankylosing spondylitis blood appeared to be characterized by a TCR beta motif of roughly eight highly homologous variants.

At least ten counts were recorded for this clonotype. What it binds is unknown. From the 5' RACE reads, TCRdb called clonotypes with MiXCR, one entry per CDR3 protein. Here the sample spans over 600,000 distinct CDR3 sequences, 15% to 20% being singletons. The germline V gene has CDR1 MNHEY and CDR2 SVGEGT. The trim removed 6 bases at V and 4 bases at J, leaving 6 bases unmatched. CDR3 length equals 15 residues. The clonotype originates from a male donor with ankylosing spondylitis. The chain has TRBV6-2 or TRBV6-3 and TRBJ2-1; 10 nucleotides align to TRBD2. The sample was blood, either unsorted or a sorted T cell fraction (not recorded which). The CDR3 here is CASRNLAGAYNEQFF. The CDR3 nucleotides are TGTGCCAGCAGGAACCTAGCGGGAGCGTACAATGAGCAGTTCTTC.